This TCR beta chain emerged from a study of cytomegalovirus exposure and HLA in healthy donors. Overall study results and limits: Beyond CMV serostatus, there was no information to go on about immune exposure.

As for this clone: Its antigen is unknown.

Germline CDR1 reads SNHLY; CDR2 reads FYNNEI. The CDR3 extends over 13 amino acids. V shed 5 bases and J 2 bases; nucleotides not matched to a gene: 2. Primers included in the PCR were 60 Vbeta and 13 Jbeta primers. Generated by immunoSEQ multiplex PCR, the TCRdb table keeps only in-frame clones and is missing some. The sample holds 150,000 or so clones; about 79% are singletons and the top ten take over 11%. The sequenced material came from PBMCs. The V gene is TRBV2, the J gene TRBJ1-2; 7 bases align to TRBD1. The TCR originated in a man aged 50-60 years in good health and CMV-seropositive. The CDR3 region has the DNA TGTGCCAGCAGTTCGGACAGGAACTATGGCTACACCTTC. Translating gives CASSSDRNYGYTF.